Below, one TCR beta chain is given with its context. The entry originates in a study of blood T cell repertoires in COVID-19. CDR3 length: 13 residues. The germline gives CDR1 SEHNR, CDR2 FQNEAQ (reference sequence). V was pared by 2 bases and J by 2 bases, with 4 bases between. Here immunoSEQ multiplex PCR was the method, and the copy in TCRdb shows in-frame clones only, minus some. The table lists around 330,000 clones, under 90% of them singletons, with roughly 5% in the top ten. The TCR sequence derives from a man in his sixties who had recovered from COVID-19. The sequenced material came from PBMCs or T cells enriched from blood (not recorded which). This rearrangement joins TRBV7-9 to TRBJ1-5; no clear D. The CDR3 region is CASSLPGNQPQHF. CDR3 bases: TGTGCCAGCAGCTTACCCGGCAATCAGCCCCAGCATTTT.